These 17 T cell receptor beta chains came from one sample sequenced in a study of Graves' ophthalmopathy and Graves' hyperthyroidism. Scientists amplified the TCR beta CDR3 regions from RNA transcripts. Second-round multiplex PCR followed a first-round RT-PCR using HTBI primers. MiXCR, applied by TCRdb to the multiplex PCR reads, yields one record per CDR3 protein. Among over 450,000 distinct CDR3 sequences listed, 14% were seen once. Sequenced: blood. The origin of the receptors is a woman in her twenties or thirties with Graves' ophthalmopathy.

This clonotype was counted ten times or more. The chain recombines TRBV20-1 with TRBJ2-4; D is ambiguous. Trimming stripped 1 base from V and 7 bases from J, with 8 bases between. This CDR3 contains 12 residues. Germline CDR1 reads DFQATT; CDR2 reads SNEGSKA (reference sequence). The CDR3 region has the DNA TGCAGTGCTAGAGGCAGAGATAACATTCAGTACTTC. This sequence encodes CSARGRDNIQYF.

This clonotype has ten or more counts. The rearrangement links TRBV2 to TRBJ1-6, with TRBD1 matching over 7 bases. The trim removed 3 bases at V and 8 bases at J, leaving 7 bases unmatched. There are 15 residues in the CDR3. Germline lookup yields CDR1 SNHLY and CDR2 FYNNEI. Written as DNA, the CDR3 is TGTGCCAGCAGTGACAAGGGGGCTGGGGATTCACCCCTCCACTTT. Its translation: CASSDKGAGDSPLHF.

At least ten counts were recorded for this clonotype. V gene TRBV7-2 combines with J gene TRBJ1-1; possibly TRBD1 for D (5 bases). Germline values: CDR1 SGHTA, CDR2 FQGNSA. V was trimmed by 7 bases and J by 10 bases, leaving 10 bases between them. This CDR3 has 10 residues. CDR3 amino acids: CASTPGPAFF. DNA of the CDR3: TGTGCCAGCACCCCGGGGCCAGCTTTCTTT.

The chain carries TRBV2 and TRBJ2-7; 12 nucleotides agree with TRBD2. The CDR3 totals 15 residues. J was trimmed by 3 bases and V by 6 bases; bases with no gene match: 6. Germline CDR1 reads SNHLY; CDR2 reads FYNNEI. CDR3 in DNA: TGTGCCAGCAGATACGGACTAGCGGGATTCTACGAGCAGTACTTC. Amino acid sequence: CASRYGLAGFYEQYF.

Ten or more counts support this clonotype. This sequence joins TRBV6-2 or TRBV6-3 and TRBJ1-5; D call uncertain. This CDR3 contains 15 residues. Trimming removed 5 bases from V and 0 bases from J, with 11 bases in between. Looked up from germline, CDR1 is MNHEY and CDR2 is SVGEGT. The CDR3 sequence: CASSPTDYSNQPQHF. The DNA of the CDR3 is TGTGCCAGCAGTCCCACAGATTATAGCAATCAGCCCCAGCATTTT.

There are many counts of this clonotype. The chain joins TRBV28 to TRBJ2-7; the D is unclear. Trimming took 5 bases from V and 3 from J, leaving 14 bases between them. CDR1 is MDHEN, CDR2 SYDVKM, per germline. The CDR3 contains 14 residues. In DNA, the CDR3 is TGTGCCAGCAGTAAGGATAGGAACTTCTACGAGCAGTACTTC. Protein product: CASSKDRNFYEQYF.

Concerning this clonotype itself: A read error may explain this, as a much larger clone is one base away. The chain couples TRBV7-9 to TRBJ1-1; the D is unclear. The CDR3 consists of 13 residues. Germline lookup yields CDR1 SEHNR and CDR2 FQNEAQ (reference sequence). The CDR3 is CASSGEGSTEALF. CDR3 coding DNA: TGTGCCAGCAGCGGAGAGGGTTCCACTGAAGCTTTGTTT.

At least ten counts were recorded for this clonotype. J is TRBJ2-7 and V is TRBV28; 11 bases fit TRBD2. Germline lookup yields CDR1 MDHEN and CDR2 SYDVKM. The CDR3 is 18 amino acids. Trimming at V came to 4 bases and at J to 4 bases, leaving 15 bases not matched to a gene. CDR3 amino acids: CASSSAGRELAGAYEQYF. The CDR3 nucleotides read TGTGCCAGCAGTTCAGCAGGGCGGGAACTAGCGGGAGCTTACGAGCAGTACTTC.

The sample holds a few counts of this clonotype. The chain recombines TRBV27 with TRBJ1-2, with a weak D call TRBD1 (5 bases). The V end was cut by 2 bases, the J end by 4 bases, with 14 bases between. Germline loops: CDR1 MNHEY, CDR2 SMNVEV (reference sequence). This CDR3 region has 15 residues. Here the CDR3 reads CASSLKSGDFYGYTF. CDR3 bases: TGTGCCAGCAGTTTAAAAAGCGGGGACTTCTATGGCTACACCTTC.

This clonotype came up many times. V usage is TRBV11-1 and J usage is TRBJ1-5, with D tentatively TRBD1 (6 bases). The V gene lost 3 bases and the J gene lost 6 bases, with 12 bases spanning the gap. The CDR3 totals 14 residues. Germline values: CDR1 SGHAT, CDR2 FQDESV (reference sequence). The CDR3 region is CASSLSGEGQPQHF. CDR3 coding DNA: TGTGCCAGCAGCTTGTCAGGGGAAGGTCAGCCCCAGCATTTT.

In this sample, this clonotype turned up many times. The rearrangement uses TRBV6-1 and TRBJ1-1; no definite D call. Germline loops: CDR1 MNHNS, CDR2 SASEGT. The V gene lost 8 bases and the J gene lost 1 base, with 17 bases spanning the gap. The CDR3 extends over 15 amino acids. The CDR3 here is CASVIPGPQNTEAFF. The CDR3 nucleotides are TGTGCCAGCGTCATCCCCGGGCCCCAGAACACTGAAGCTTTCTTT.

A few counts support this clonotype. The chain has TRBV6-1 and TRBJ2-6; no reliable D call. CDR3 length equals 15 residues. Per germline, CDR1 MNHNS and CDR2 SASEGT. V was cut by 4 bases and J by 4 bases, with 11 bases left in between. The CDR3, as DNA: TGTGCCAGCAGTGCCAGGCTCAGCGGGGCCAACGTCCTGACTTTC. This encodes CASSARLSGANVLTF.

Ten or more counts support this clonotype. The V gene is TRBV28, the J gene TRBJ1-1; tentatively, D is TRBD1 (5 bases). The CDR3 is made up of 14 amino acids. V was pared by 7 bases and J by 0 bases, with 12 bases between. Germline assignment: CDR1 MDHEN and CDR2 SYDVKM. CDR3 coding DNA: TGTGCCAGCATCACGGGGGGTATGAACACTGAAGCTTTCTTT. It yields the protein CASITGGMNTEAFF. Together with reference TRBV28 and TRBJ1-1, the CDR3 gives the full variable domain: DVKVTQSSRYLVKRTGEKVFLECVQDMDHENMFWYRQDPGLGLRLIYFSYDVKMKEKGDIPEGYSVSREKKERFSLILESASTNQTSMYLCASITGGMNTEAFFGQGTRLTVV.

Comment on this clonotype: A much bigger clone sits one base away, suggesting this may be a read error. The chain recombines TRBV20-1 with TRBJ2-5; unclear D gene. Germline V gene data show CDR1 as DFQATT and CDR2 as SNEGSKA (reference sequence). This CDR3 spans 12 amino acids. The CDR3 DNA reads TGCAGTGCTGGAGTCCTAAAAGAGACCCAGGACTTC. It yields the protein CSAGVLKETQDF.

The rearrangement joins TRBV30 to TRBJ2-6; D gene ambiguous. Germline V gives CDR1 GTSNPN, CDR2 SVGIG (reference sequence). The CDR3 length is 16 residues. The V gene lost 1 base and the J gene lost 0 bases, with 10 bases spanning the gap. As DNA, the CDR3 is TGTGCCTGGAGTGCATATTGGGGCTCTGGGGCCAACGTCCTGACTTTC. Residues: CAWSAYWGSGANVLTF.

This clonotype was observed at least ten times. This sequence joins TRBV6-1 and TRBJ1-3, with D maybe TRBD1 (6 bases). Per the germline V gene, CDR1 is MNHNS and CDR2 is SASEGT. V gave up 7 bases and J gave up 4 bases, with 23 bases separating them. CDR3 length equals 17 residues. CDR3 region: CASILMSAGAAGNTIYF. The CDR3 DNA is TGTGCCAGCATCCTCATGTCGGCGGGGGCCGCAGGAAACACCATATATTTT.

This clonotype was picked up a small number of times. V and J are TRBV7-8 and TRBJ2-5; a weak D match, TRBD1 (7 bases). The CDR3 consists of 16 residues. The V and J ends lost 1 base and 4 bases respectively, with 16 bases between them. The germline V gene encodes CDR1 SGHVS and CDR2 FQNEAQ. CDR3 amino acids: CASSLEPQGGRETQYF. CDR3 nucleotides: TGTGCCAGCAGCTTAGAACCCCAGGGGGGCAGAGAGACCCAGTACTTC.